The 17 T cell receptor beta chains listed next were all sequenced from one sample in a study of regulatory T cells in long-lasting Graves disease. The time point denotes: newly diagnosed GD, antithyroid drugs for less than 3 months. Researchers made the TCR library from RNA that was extracted from PBMCs. Arm-PCR of CDR3 regions and iRepertoire HTBI primers were used to build TCR beta libraries. TCRdb reanalysed the multiplex PCR reads using MiXCR and keeps one entry per CDR3 protein. The sample contains roughly 350,000 distinct CDR3 sequences, about 17% of which appear only once. These sequences were also reported in another study, on T cells in Graves' hyperthyroidism and ophthalmopathy.

This material consisted of peripheral blood mononuclear cells (PBMCs), taken at new diagnosis, from a patient treated with antithyroid drugs. All receptors derive from a young woman with Graves disease.

A few counts support this clonotype. A read error is likely, as this CDR3 ends without the conserved phenylalanine or tryptophan. The chain carries TRBV18 and TRBJ1-1, with D tentatively TRBD1 (5 bases). CDR3 size: 14 residues. V shed 0 bases and J shed 8 bases, with 13 bases lying between them. Germline CDR1 is KGHSH and CDR2 is LQKENI. The CDR3 spells CASSPPFDRKEAFS. In nucleotides, the CDR3 is TGTGCCAGCTCACCACCTTTCGACAGAAAGGAAGCTTTCTCT.

V and J are TRBV29-1 and TRBJ2-1; perhaps TRBD1 as D (6 bases). Deletions cut 6 bases from V and 8 bases from J, with 17 bases between. Germline V CDR1 and CDR2: SQVTM, ANQGSEA. CDR3 length: 13 residues. The CDR3 bases are TGCAGCGTGGGGGCTAGAAGCCAGCATGAGCAGTTCTTC. It specifies CSVGARSQHEQFF.

The gene calls are TRBV30 and TRBJ2-2; the D gene is possibly TRBD2 (5 bases). Looked up from germline, CDR1 is GTSNPN and CDR2 is SVGIG (reference sequence). The CDR3 spans 14 residues. Trimming left V 4 bases short and J 5 bases short, with 14 bases between. The CDR3 loop reads CAWIRRRATGELFF. CDR3 DNA sequence: TGTGCCTGGATTCGCCGGCGGGCGACCGGGGAGCTGTTTTTT.

There are many counts of this clonotype. This rearrangement joins TRBV20-1 to TRBJ2-1; no definite D call. Germline V gene sequence: CDR1 DFQATT, CDR2 SNEGSKA (reference sequence). The CDR3 consists of 14 residues. The V end lost 6 bases, the J end lost 0 bases, and 12 bases lay between the germline ends. CDR3 in amino acids: CSALTPISYNEQFF. The DNA for the CDR3 is TGCAGTGCCCTAACCCCCATCTCCTACAATGAGCAGTTCTTC.

This clonotype was counted at least ten times. J is TRBJ1-2 and V is TRBV7-8, with 7 nucleotides matching TRBD1. V lost 4 bases to trimming and J lost 5 bases; unmatched junction nucleotides: 13. This CDR3 has 16 residues. Germline assignment: CDR1 SGHVS and CDR2 FQNEAQ. In DNA form, the CDR3 reads TGTGCCAGCAGCTACCCGGGCAACAGGGGAGCTTATGGCTACACCTTC. The encoded protein is CASSYPGNRGAYGYTF.

This clonotype was seen many times. The chain has TRBV6-5 and TRBJ2-5, with 12 bases lining up with TRBD2. CDR3 length: 16 residues. CDR1 and CDR2 from the germline V gene are MNHEY and SVGAGI. J gave up 3 bases and V 2 bases, and 4 bases lay outside the gene matches. The CDR3 reads CASSYPASGREETQYF. The CDR3 bases are TGTGCCAGCAGTTACCCCGCTAGCGGGAGGGAAGAGACCCAGTACTTC.

This clonotype has a count of ten or more. The chain joins TRBV29-1 to TRBJ1-1; D not resolved. The V and J ends lost 5 bases and 1 base respectively, with 11 bases between them. CDR1 is SQVTM and CDR2 is ANQGSEA in the germline V gene. The CDR3 covers 13 residues. CDR3 bases: TGCAGCGTTTTTCGGGGTGGGAACACTGAAGCTTTCTTT. Its translation: CSVFRGGNTEAFF.

This clonotype was recorded at least ten times. The chain is built from TRBV28 and TRBJ1-1, with D hard to call. The V end lost 10 bases, the J end lost 1 base, and 19 bases lay between the germline ends. This CDR3 is built from 15 residues. CDR1 and CDR2 (germline): MDHEN, SYDVKM. CDR3 in amino acids: CAILPAPRTNTEAFF. CDR3 DNA sequence: TGTGCCATCCTTCCCGCCCCCCGGACGAACACTGAAGCTTTCTTT. The full variable domain, completed using reference TRBV28 and TRBJ1-1, is DVKVTQSSRYLVKRTGEKVFLECVQDMDHENMFWYRQDPGLGLRLIYFSYDVKMKEKGDIPEGYSVSREKKERFSLILESASTNQTSMYLCAILPAPRTNTEAFFGQGTRLTVV.

Note on this clonotype: A read error may explain this, as a much larger clone is one base away. The chain has TRBV20-1 and TRBJ2-4, with no clear D. The assigned J gene may be wrong: the sequence end matches TRBJ2-7 better. This CDR3 has 13 residues. CDR1 and CDR2 (germline): DFQATT, SNEGSKA (reference sequence). CDR3: CSARDRRSYEQYF. In DNA form, the CDR3 reads TGCAGTGCTAGAGATCGGCGGTCCTACGAGCAGTACTTC.

This chain connects TRBV27 to TRBJ2-2; the D gene is possibly TRBD1 (6 bases). This CDR3 contains 15 residues. CDR1 is MNHEY and CDR2 is SMNVEV in the germline V gene (reference sequence). Deletions cut 2 bases from V and 6 bases from J, with 13 bases between. The CDR3 region has the DNA TGTGCCAGCAGTTTAATCTGGGGGCAGGCCGGGGAGCTGTTTTTT. This gives the protein CASSLIWGQAGELFF.

This clonotype was recorded many times. The gene calls are TRBV27 and TRBJ2-5; D gene uncertain. This CDR3 contains 17 residues. Germline lookup yields CDR1 MNHEY and CDR2 SMNVEV (reference sequence). Trimming took 5 bases from V and 4 from J, leaving 23 bases between them. DNA for the CDR3: TGTGCCAGCAGTCTCCCTACTGGCGCACCCTGTAGAGAGACCCAGTACTTC. Protein: CASSLPTGAPCRETQYF.

The J gene is TRBJ2-7, the V gene TRBV28; D perhaps matches TRBD2 (5 bases). The CDR3 is made up of 14 amino acids. The V end was cut by 6 bases, the J end by 0 bases, with 12 bases between. CDR1 MDHEN and CDR2 SYDVKM come from the germline V gene. The DNA for the CDR3 is TGTGCCAGCAGAAGCGGCGCGAGCTCCTACGAGCAGTACTTC. Encoded protein: CASRSGASSYEQYF.

This clonotype was recorded many times. V gene TRBV12-3 or TRBV12-4 combines with J gene TRBJ1-4; D call uncertain. The CDR3 loop spans 15 amino acids. Trimming shortened V by 1 base and J by 4 bases, and 10 bases separated the two germline ends. The CDR3, as DNA: TGTGCCAGCAGTTTAGAGGCAGGACTTAATGAAAAACTGTTTTTT. Its translation: CASSLEAGLNEKLFF.

The chain uses TRBV11-2 and TRBJ2-3; 9 positions agree with TRBD2. Trimming took 5 bases from V and 5 from J; bases not matched to a gene: 5. Germline V gene data show CDR1 as SGHAT and CDR2 as FQNNGV. The CDR3 covers 14 residues. CDR3 coding DNA: TGTGCCAGCAGCGGTAGCGGGAGAGGAGATACGCAGTATTTT. Its protein is CASSGSGRGDTQYF.

Details on this clonotype: Just one base apart from a much larger clone, this may be a read error. The rearrangement joins TRBV6-1 to TRBJ1-2; tentatively, D is TRBD1 (5 bases). The V end lost 0 bases, the J end lost 12 bases, and 14 bases lay between the germline ends. The CDR3 consists of 13 residues. From germline, CDR1 is MNHNS and CDR2 SASEGT. CDR3 residues: CASSEATGRGHTF. Written as DNA, the CDR3 is TGTGCCAGCAGTGAAGCGACGGGGCGCGGCCACACCTTC.

The table lists this clonotype with many counts. V usage is TRBV7-6 and J usage is TRBJ2-3; TRBD1 matches at 11 bases. Germline V gene sequence: CDR1 SGHVS, CDR2 FNYEAQ. CDR3 length: 16 amino acids. V lost 5 bases and J lost 4; bases outside the gene matches: 8. The CDR3 DNA reads as TGTGCCAGCAGCGAACGGGACAGGGGGTCTCCAGATACGCAGTATTTT. Amino acids: CASSERDRGSPDTQYF.

This clonotype was observed many times. The conserved closing phenylalanine or tryptophan is absent in this CDR3, likely reflecting a read error. The V gene is TRBV11-3, the J gene TRBJ2-1; a possible D gene is TRBD2 (5 bases). This CDR3 comprises 15 residues. CDR1 is SGHNT, CDR2 YENEEA, per germline. The DNA for the CDR3 is TGTGCCAGCAGCTACCGGGAAACGCCCTACAATGGGCAGTTCATC. Residues: CASSYRETPYNGQFI.